The 4 T cell receptor beta chains given below trace back to one sample, sequenced in a study of technical replicates of blood from several donors. Profiled with immunoSEQ multiplex PCR; TCRdb holds only in-frame clones, not every one. Of some 80,000 clones detected, roughly 96% appear once; the ten largest clones hold around 0.28%. The sample taken for sequencing was T cells isolated from PBMCs. The source of these receptors is a human donor in good health.

The V and J genes are TRBV19 and TRBJ1-2; 10 bases are a match to TRBD1. V dropped 7 bases and J dropped 3; count of bases not matched to a gene: 8. Germline V gives CDR1 LNHDA, CDR2 SQIVND (reference sequence). CDR3 length: 15 amino acids. CDR3 in amino acids: CASKPVTGGYYGYTF. The DNA for the CDR3 is TGTGCCAGTAAGCCGGTGACAGGGGGCTACTATGGCTACACCTTC.

The chain links TRBV19 to TRBJ1-2; D gene ambiguous. The ends were cut back, 8 bases at V and 3 bases at J, with 13 bases in the middle. Germline V gene lookup returns CDR1 LNHDA and CDR2 SQIVND (reference sequence). The CDR3 loop spans 13 amino acids. The CDR3 here is CASRSRLYYGYTF. The CDR3 region has the DNA TGTGCCAGTCGGAGTCGACTATACTATGGCTACACCTTC.

The chain is built from TRBV13 and TRBJ1-4, with D unresolved. The V end was cut by 0 bases, the J end by 2 bases, with 7 bases between. Germline CDR1 is PRHDT and CDR2 is FYEKMQ (reference sequence). This CDR3 spans 15 amino acids. CDR3 DNA sequence: TGTGCCAGCAGCTTAGGGGAGCACACTAATGAAAAACTGTTTTTT. It encodes CASSLGEHTNEKLFF.

In nucleotides, the CDR3 is TGTGCCAGCAGTGAATTTCTAGTTAACTTTGGGGAGGAGCAGTACTTC. It translates to CASSEFLVNFGEEQYF. The chain joins TRBV6-1 to TRBJ2-7; weak D call: TRBD2 (5 bases). Trimming took 2 bases from V and 7 from J, leaving 21 bases between them. CDR1 is MNHNS, CDR2 SASEGT, per germline. The CDR3 covers 16 residues.